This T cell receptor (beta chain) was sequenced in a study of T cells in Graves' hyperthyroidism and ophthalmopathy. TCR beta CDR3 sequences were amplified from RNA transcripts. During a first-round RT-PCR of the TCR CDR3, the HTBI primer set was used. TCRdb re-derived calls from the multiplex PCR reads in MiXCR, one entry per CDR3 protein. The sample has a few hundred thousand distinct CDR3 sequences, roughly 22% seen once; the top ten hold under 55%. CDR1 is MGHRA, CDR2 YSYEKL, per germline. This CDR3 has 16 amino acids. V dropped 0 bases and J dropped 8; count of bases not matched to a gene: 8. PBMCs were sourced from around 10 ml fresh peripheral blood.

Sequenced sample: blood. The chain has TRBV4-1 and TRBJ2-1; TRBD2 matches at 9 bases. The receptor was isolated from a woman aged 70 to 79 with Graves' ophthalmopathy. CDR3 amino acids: CASSQEGTSTGHEQFF. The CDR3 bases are TGCGCCAGCAGCCAAGAAGGGACTAGCACCGGTCATGAGCAGTTCTTC.